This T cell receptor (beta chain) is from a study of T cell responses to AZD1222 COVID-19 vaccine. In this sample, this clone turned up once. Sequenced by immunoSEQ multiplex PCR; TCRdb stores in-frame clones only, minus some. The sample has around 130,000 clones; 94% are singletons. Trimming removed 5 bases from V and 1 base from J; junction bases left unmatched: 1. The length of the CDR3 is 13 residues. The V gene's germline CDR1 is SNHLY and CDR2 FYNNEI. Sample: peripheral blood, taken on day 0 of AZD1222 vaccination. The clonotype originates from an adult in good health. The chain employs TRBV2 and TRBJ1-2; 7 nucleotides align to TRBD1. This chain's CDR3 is CASSRDSNYGYTF. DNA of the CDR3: TGTGCCAGCAGTAGGGACAGTAACTATGGCTACACCTTC.